The clone carrying this TCR beta chain was recorded only once. The sample is drawn from a study of blood T cells in healthy people across ages. Germline assignment: CDR1 MNHEY and CDR2 SMNVEV (reference sequence). The CDR3 sequence is 16 residues long. Trimming pared 5 bases from V and 5 bases from J, leaving 20 bases between. For the second PCR, which ran for 7 to 11 cycles, a sample-barcoded 5' primer and a J-beta primer mix were used. TCRdb re-called the 5' RACE reads with MiXCR, one entry per CDR3 protein. The repertoire holds fewer than 750,000 distinct CDR3 sequences, roughly 48% seen once, with around 25% in the top ten.

The V call is TRBV27, the J call TRBJ2-3; D may be TRBD1 (6 bases). The source is a man at least 80 years old in good health. The source material was blood. The CDR3 sequence is CASSTKRGRGGDTQYF. In DNA, the CDR3 is TGTGCCAGCAGTACCAAGAGGGGGAGAGGAGGAGATACGCAGTATTTT.